In its sample, the clone carrying this T cell receptor beta chain was seen a few times. This entry is derived from a study of blood T cell repertoires in COVID-19. The overall study: Donors in the United States, Italy and Spain gave samples during acute or convalescent COVID-19. The cDNA or gDNA used as material had been derived from T cells, B-cell-depleted T cells, or PBMCs.

Per the original data handling: By means of reference gene primer amplification, nucleated cell counts were estimated. Only in-frame clones appear in the TCRdb table, and some are missing; sequencing was by immunoSEQ multiplex PCR. That table is the source of V, J and clone size, and D and trimming were worked out from the DNA. This table has tens of thousands of clones, about 88% appearing once. This CDR3 has 13 residues. V lost 3 bases, J lost 9 bases, and 0 bases stayed unmatched. The germline CDR1 and CDR2 sequences are SGHRS and YFSETQ. This receptor was identified in a man between 70 and 80 years old with acute or convalescent COVID-19. Sequencing was carried out using peripheral blood. The chain is built from TRBV5-1 and TRBJ1-6; 10 bases line up with TRBD1. The chain's CDR3 is CASSWDRGSPLHF. CDR3 nucleotide sequence: TGCGCCAGCAGCTGGGACAGGGGTTCACCCCTCCACTTT.